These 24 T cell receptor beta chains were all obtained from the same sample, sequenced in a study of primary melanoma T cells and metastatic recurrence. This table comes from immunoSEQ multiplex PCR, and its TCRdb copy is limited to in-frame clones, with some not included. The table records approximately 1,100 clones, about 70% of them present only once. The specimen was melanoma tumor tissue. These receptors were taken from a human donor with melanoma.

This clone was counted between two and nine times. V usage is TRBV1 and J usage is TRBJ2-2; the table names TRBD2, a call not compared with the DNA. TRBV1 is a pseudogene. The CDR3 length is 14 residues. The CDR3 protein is CASRLEGNTGELFF. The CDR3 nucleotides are TGCGCCAGCAGATTGGAGGGTAACACCGGAGAGCTGTTTTTT.

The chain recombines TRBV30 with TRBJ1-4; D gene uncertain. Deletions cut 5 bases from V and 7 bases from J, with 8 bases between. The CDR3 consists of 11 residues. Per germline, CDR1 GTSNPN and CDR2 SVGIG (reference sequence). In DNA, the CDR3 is TGTGCCTGGTCCCCGAGTGAAAAACTGTTTTTT. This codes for CAWSPSEKLFF.

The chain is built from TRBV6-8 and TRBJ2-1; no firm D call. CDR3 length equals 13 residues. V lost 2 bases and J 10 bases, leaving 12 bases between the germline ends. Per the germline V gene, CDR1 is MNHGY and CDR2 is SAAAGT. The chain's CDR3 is CASSYLRTPEQFF. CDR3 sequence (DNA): TGTGCCAGCAGTTACCTCCGGACCCCCGAGCAGTTCTTC.

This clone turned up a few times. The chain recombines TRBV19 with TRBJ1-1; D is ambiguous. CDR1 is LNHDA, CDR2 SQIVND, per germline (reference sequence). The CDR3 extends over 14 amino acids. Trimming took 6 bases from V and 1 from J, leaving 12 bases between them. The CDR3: CASRSSESNTEAFF. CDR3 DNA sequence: TGTGCCAGTAGATCCTCGGAATCGAACACTGAAGCTTTCTTT.

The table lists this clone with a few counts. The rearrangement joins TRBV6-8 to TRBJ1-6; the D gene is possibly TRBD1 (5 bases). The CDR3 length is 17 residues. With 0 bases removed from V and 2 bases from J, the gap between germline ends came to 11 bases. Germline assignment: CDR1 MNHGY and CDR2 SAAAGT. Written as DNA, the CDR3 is TGTGCCAGCAGTTACTCGCAGGGAACCACCTATAATTCACCCCTCCACTTT. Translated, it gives CASSYSQGTTYNSPLHF.

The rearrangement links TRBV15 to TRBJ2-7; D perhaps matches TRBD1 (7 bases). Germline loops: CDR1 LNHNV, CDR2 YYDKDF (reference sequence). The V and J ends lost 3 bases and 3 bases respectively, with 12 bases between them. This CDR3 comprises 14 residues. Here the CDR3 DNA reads TGTGCCACCAGCAGCCGACAGGGAGGCTACGAGCAGTACTTC. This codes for CATSSRQGGYEQYF.

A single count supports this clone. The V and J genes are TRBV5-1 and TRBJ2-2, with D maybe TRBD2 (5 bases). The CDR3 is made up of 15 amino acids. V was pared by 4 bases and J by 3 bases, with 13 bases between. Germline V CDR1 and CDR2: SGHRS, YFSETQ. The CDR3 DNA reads TGCGCCAGCAGCCTCGGAGGTTTGGACACCGGGGAGCTGTTTTTT. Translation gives CASSLGGLDTGELFF.

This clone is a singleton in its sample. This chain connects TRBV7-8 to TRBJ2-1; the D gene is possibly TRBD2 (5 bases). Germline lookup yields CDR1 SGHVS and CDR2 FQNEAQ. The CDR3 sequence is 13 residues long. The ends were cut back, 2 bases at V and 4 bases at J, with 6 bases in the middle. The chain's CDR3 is CASSLSGYNEQFF. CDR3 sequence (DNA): TGTGCCAGCAGCTTATCGGGATACAATGAGCAGTTCTTC. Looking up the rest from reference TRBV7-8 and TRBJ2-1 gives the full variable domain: GAGVSQSPRYKVAKRGQDVALRCDPISGHVSLFWYQQALGQGPEFLTYFQNEAQLDKSGLPSDRFFAERPEGSVSTLKIQRTQQEDSAVYLCASSLSGYNEQFFGPGTRLTVL.

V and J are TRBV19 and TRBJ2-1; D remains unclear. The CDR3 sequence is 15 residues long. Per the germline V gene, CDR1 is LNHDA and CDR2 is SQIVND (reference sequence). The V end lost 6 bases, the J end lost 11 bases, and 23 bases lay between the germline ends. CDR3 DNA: TGTGCCAGTAGCATCTCCCCCCTCGGTACAATAAAGCAGTTCTTC. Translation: CASSISPLGTIKQFF.

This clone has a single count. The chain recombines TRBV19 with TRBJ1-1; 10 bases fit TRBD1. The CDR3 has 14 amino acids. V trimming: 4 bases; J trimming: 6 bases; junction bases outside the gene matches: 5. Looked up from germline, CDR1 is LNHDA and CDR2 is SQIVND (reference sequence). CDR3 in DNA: TGTGCCAGTAGTACCAGGGACAGGGGCCCTGAAGCTTTCTTT. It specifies CASSTRDRGPEAFF.

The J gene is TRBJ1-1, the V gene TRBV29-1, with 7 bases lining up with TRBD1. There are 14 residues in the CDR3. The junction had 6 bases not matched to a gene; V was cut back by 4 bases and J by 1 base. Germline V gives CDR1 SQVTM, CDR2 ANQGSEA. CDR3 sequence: CSVVGGDRNTEAFF. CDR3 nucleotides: TGCAGCGTTGTGGGGGGGGACAGGAACACTGAAGCTTTCTTT. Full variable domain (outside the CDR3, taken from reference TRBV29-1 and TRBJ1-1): SAVISQKPSRDICQRGTSLTIQCQVDSQVTMMFWYRQQPGQSLTLIATANQGSEATYESGFVIDKFPISRPNLTFSTLTVSNMSPEDSSIYLCSVVGGDRNTEAFFGQGTRLTVV.

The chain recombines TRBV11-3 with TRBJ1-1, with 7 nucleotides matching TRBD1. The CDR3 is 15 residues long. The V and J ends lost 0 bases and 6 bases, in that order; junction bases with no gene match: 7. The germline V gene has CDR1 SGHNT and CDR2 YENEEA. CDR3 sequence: CASSLEVGRGAEAFF. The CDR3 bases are TGTGCCAGCAGCTTAGAGGTGGGCAGGGGGGCTGAAGCTTTCTTT.

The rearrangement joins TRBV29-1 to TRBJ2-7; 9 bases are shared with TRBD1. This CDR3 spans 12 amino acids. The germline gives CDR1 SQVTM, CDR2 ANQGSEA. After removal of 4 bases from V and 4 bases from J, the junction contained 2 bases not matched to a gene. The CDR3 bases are TGCAGCGTTGGCGGGACAGGGTACGAGCAGTACTTC. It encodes CSVGGTGYEQYF.

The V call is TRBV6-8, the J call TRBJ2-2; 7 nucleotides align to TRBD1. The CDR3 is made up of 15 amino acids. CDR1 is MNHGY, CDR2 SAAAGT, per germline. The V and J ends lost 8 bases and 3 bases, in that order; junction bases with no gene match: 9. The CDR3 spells CASVGQADYTGELFF. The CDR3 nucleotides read TGTGCCAGCGTAGGACAGGCAGACTACACCGGGGAGCTGTTTTTT.

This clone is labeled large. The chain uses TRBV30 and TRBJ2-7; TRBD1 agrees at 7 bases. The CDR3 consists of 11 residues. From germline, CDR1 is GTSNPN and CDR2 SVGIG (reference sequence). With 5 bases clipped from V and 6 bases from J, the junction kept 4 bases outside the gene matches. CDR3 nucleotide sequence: TGTGCCTGGGCACAGGGGTTCGAGCAGTACTTC. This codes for CAWAQGFEQYF. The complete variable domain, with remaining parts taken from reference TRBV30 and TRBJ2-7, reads SQTIHQWPATLVQPVGSPLSLECTVEGTSNPNLYWYRQAAGRGLQLLFYSVGIGQISSEVPQNLSASRPQDRQFILSSKKLLLSDSGFYLCAWAQGFEQYFGPGTRLTVT.

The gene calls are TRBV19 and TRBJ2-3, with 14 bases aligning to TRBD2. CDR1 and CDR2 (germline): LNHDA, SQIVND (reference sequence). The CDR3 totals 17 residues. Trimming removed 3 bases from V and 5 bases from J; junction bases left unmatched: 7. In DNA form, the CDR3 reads TGTGCCAGTAGTATTAGACTAGCGGGGGGGTATGGAGATACGCAGTATTTT. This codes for CASSIRLAGGYGDTQYF.

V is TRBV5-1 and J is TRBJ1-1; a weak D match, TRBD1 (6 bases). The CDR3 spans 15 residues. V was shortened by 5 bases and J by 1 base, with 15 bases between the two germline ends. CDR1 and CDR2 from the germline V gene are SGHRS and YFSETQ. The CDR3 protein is CASSSQGIENTEAFF. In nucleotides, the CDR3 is TGCGCCAGCAGTTCCCAGGGGATAGAGAACACTGAAGCTTTCTTT.

The CDR3 DNA reads as TGTGCCAGCAGCCCCCACGTGGCTATGAATGAGCAGTTCTTC. As protein: CASSPHVAMNEQFF. The V gene is TRBV28, the J gene TRBJ2-1; D not resolved. Germline CDR1 reads MDHEN; CDR2 reads SYDVKM. There are 14 residues in the CDR3. The V gene lost 6 bases and the J gene lost 7 bases, with 16 bases spanning the gap.

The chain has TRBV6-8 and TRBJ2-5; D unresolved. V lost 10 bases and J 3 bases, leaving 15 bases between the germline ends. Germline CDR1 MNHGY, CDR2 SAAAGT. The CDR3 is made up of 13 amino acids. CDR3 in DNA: TGTGCCACCCCCCTGAGCCAAGAAGAGACCCAGTACTTC. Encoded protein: CATPLSQEETQYF.

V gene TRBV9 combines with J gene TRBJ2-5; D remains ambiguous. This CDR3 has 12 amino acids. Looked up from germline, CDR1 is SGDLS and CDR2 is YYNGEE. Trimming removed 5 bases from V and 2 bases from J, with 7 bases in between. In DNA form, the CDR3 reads TGTGCCAGCAGTCGGCAACAAGAGACCCAGTACTTC. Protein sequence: CASSRQQETQYF.

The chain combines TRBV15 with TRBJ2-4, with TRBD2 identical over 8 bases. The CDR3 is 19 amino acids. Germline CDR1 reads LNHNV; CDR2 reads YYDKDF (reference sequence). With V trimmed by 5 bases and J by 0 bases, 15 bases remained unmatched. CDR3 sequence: CATSSLLFGRAPAKNIQYF. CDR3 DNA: TGTGCCACCAGCTCGCTACTCTTCGGGAGGGCCCCAGCCAAAAACATTCAGTACTTC. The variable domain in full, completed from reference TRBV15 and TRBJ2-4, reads DAMVIQNPRYQVTQFGKPVTLSCSQTLNHNVMYWYQQKSSQAPKLLFHYYDKDFNNEADTPDNFQSRRPNTSFCFLDIRSPGLGDTAMYLCATSSLLFGRAPAKNIQYFGAGTRLSVL.

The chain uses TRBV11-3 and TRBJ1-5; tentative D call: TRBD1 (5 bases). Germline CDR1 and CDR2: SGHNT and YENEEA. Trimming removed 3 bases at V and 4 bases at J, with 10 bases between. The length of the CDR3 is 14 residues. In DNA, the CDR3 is TGTGCCAGCAGCTTGCGAACAGGTAATCAGCCCCAGCATTTT. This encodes CASSLRTGNQPQHF.

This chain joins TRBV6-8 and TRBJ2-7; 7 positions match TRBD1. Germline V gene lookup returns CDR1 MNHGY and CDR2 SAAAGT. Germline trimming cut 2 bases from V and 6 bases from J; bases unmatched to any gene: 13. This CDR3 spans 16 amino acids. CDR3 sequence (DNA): TGTGCCAGCAGTTACCCCCTCTCGACAGGGTCATCCGAGCAGTACTTC. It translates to CASSYPLSTGSSEQYF.

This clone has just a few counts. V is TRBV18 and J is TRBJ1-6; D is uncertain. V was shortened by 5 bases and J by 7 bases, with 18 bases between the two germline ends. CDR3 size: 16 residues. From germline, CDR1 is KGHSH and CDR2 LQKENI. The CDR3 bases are TGTGCCAGCTCAAGGGAGGTCCAGCTGGCGAATTCACCCCTCCACTTT. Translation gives CASSREVQLANSPLHF.